A single sample is the source of the 6 T cell receptor beta chains below, sequenced in a study of beta chain features in type 1 diabetes. Investigators reverse transcribed all isolated RNA, so they sequenced expressed TCRB transcripts. Method: immunoSEQ multiplex PCR; TCRdb's copy keeps in-frame clones and lacks some. Here the sample spans under 250,000 clones, 13% to 15% being singletons. The sample consisted of naive CD4+ T cells from blood. The receptor set was obtained from a woman in her 40s in good health.

This clone was found many times. The V gene is TRBV29-1, the J gene TRBJ2-1; no clear D gene. In germline, CDR1 is SQVTM, CDR2 ANQGSEA. This CDR3 spans 12 amino acids. With 2 bases removed from V and 11 bases from J, the gap between germline ends came to 13 bases. CDR3 coding DNA: TGCAGCGTTGAACCCGCGAGCTCTAAGCAGTTCTTC. This gives the protein CSVEPASSKQFF.

This clone was picked up a small number of times. The J gene is TRBJ1-2, the V gene TRBV7-2; 7 bases map to TRBD1. J was trimmed by 6 bases and V by 7 bases; bases with no gene match: 11. CDR3 length: 14 residues. Germline lookup yields CDR1 SGHTA and CDR2 FQGNSA. The CDR3 sequence is CASTYWTGDNGYTF. CDR3 nucleotides: TGTGCCAGCACCTATTGGACAGGTGACAATGGCTACACCTTC.

The chain combines TRBV7-2 with TRBJ1-4; TRBD1 matches at 8 bases. Germline trimming cut 5 bases from V and 8 bases from J; bases unmatched to any gene: 10. Germline V CDR1 and CDR2: SGHTA, FQGNSA. The CDR3 consists of 15 residues. CDR3 residues: CASSPWTGREEKLFF. CDR3 DNA sequence: TGTGCCAGCAGCCCCTGGACAGGGCGGGAAGAAAAACTGTTTTTT.

The chain uses TRBV11-2 and TRBJ1-1; no reliable D call. The length of the CDR3 is 14 residues. V lost 1 base and J 5 bases, leaving 11 bases between the germline ends. Per germline, CDR1 SGHAT and CDR2 FQNNGV. CDR3 in amino acids: CASSLVAGRTEAFF. CDR3 in DNA: TGTGCCAGCAGCTTAGTGGCGGGAAGAACTGAAGCTTTCTTT.

The CDR3 is CASSLRASTDTQYF. DNA of the CDR3: TGCGCCAGCAGCCTACGCGCTAGCACAGATACGCAGTATTTT. V is TRBV5-1 and J is TRBJ2-3; D is undetermined. Germline-derived CDR1 and CDR2 are SGHRS and YFSETQ. The CDR3 spans 14 residues. Trimming took 4 bases from V and 0 from J, leaving 9 bases between them.

V is TRBV14 and J is TRBJ1-1, with D possibly TRBD1 on 6 matching bases. Germline loops: CDR1 SGHDN, CDR2 FVKESK. Trimming removed 4 bases at V and 9 bases at J, with 21 bases between. The CDR3 loop spans 15 amino acids. CDR3 in amino acids: CASSPLSPDRSKAFF. CDR3 DNA: TGTGCCAGCAGCCCCCTATCTCCAGACAGGAGCAAAGCTTTCTTT.